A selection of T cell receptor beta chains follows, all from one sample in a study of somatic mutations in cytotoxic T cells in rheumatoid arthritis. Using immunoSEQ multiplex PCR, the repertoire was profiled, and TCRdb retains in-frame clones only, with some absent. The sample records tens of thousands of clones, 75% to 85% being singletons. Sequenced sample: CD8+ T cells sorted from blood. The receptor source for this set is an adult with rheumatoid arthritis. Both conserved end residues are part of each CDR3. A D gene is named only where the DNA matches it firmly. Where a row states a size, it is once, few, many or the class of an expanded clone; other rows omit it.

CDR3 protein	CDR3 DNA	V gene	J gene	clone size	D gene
CASSFQGARDGYTF	TGCGCCAGCAGCTTTCAGGGGGCCCGGGATGGCTACACCTTC	TRBV5-1	TRBJ1-2	NA	TRBD1
CASRGLAGGLNEQFF	TGTGCCAGCAGGGGTCTAGCGGGGGGTCTCAATGAGCAGTTCTTC	TRBV5-4	TRBJ2-1	NA	TRBD2
CASSDSGPGQGDDTQYF	TGTGCCAGCAGTGACTCGGGTCCGGGACAGGGTGACGATACGCAGTATTTT	TRBV6-4	TRBJ2-3	NA	TRBD1
CASSLFQLAGVSSYNEQFF	TGTGCCAGCAGTTTATTTCAGTTGGCGGGGGTGAGCTCCTACAATGAGCAGTTCTTC	TRBV27	TRBJ2-1	NA	TRBD2
CASSSDGGGYTEAFF	TGTGCCAGCAGCTCAGACGGTGGGGGGTACACTGAAGCTTTCTTT	TRBV14	TRBJ1-1	NA	NA
CASAQGARYGYTF	TGTGCCAGCGCGCAGGGGGCGCGATATGGCTACACCTTC	TRBV7-9	TRBJ1-2	NA	TRBD1
CASSQPEGQINTEAFF	TGCGCCAGCAGCCAACCTGAGGGACAGATAAACACTGAAGCTTTCTTT	TRBV4-1	TRBJ1-1	NA	TRBD1
CASSAGDRGRGGYTF	TGTGCCAGCAGCGCGGGGGACAGGGGGCGCGGTGGCTACACCTTC	TRBV9	TRBJ1-2	NA	TRBD1
CASSATGTGYEQYF	TGTGCCAGCAGCGCGACCGGGACAGGCTACGAGCAGTACTTC	TRBV9	TRBJ2-7	NA	TRBD1
CASSPAPSGYEQYF	TGTGCCAGCAGCCCGGCCCCTAGCGGATACGAGCAGTACTTC	TRBV9	TRBJ2-7	NA	TRBD2
CASSFGGNQPQHF	TGTGCCAGCAGTTTTGGGGGGAATCAGCCCCAGCATTTT	TRBV27	TRBJ1-5	NA	NA
CASSQDGTEINYGYTF	TGCGCCAGCAGCCAGGACGGGACCGAAATTAACTATGGCTACACCTTC	TRBV4-3	TRBJ1-2	NA	NA
CASSPTSGMGYEQYF	TGTGCCAGTAGTCCGACTAGCGGGATGGGCTACGAGCAGTACTTC	TRBV19	TRBJ2-7	NA	TRBD2
CASSLSGLIFKNEQFF	TGTGCCAGCAGTTTATCGGGACTAATATTCAAGAATGAGCAGTTCTTC	TRBV27	TRBJ2-1	NA	TRBD2
CATSSGQGDTGELFF	TGTGCCACCAGCTCGGGACAGGGCGACACCGGGGAGCTGTTTTTT	TRBV15	TRBJ2-2	NA	TRBD1
CASSPGHVGYGYTF	TGCGCCAGCAGCCCAGGACACGTTGGCTATGGCTACACCTTC	TRBV5-1	TRBJ1-2	NA	NA
CASSRPYNEQFF	TGTGCCAGCAGCAGACCTTACAATGAGCAGTTCTTC	TRBV6-6	TRBJ2-1	NA	NA
CATSSRTGSTNEKLFF	TGTGCCACCAGCAGCCGCACAGGGTCCACTAATGAAAAACTGTTTTTT	TRBV15	TRBJ1-4	NA	NA
CASTSTENTEAFF	TGTGCCAGCACCTCGACGGAGAACACTGAAGCTTTCTTT	TRBV6-5	TRBJ1-1	few	NA
CASSQDDRGTDTQYF	TGCGCCAGCAGCCAAGACGACAGGGGCACAGATACGCAGTATTTT	TRBV4-3	TRBJ2-3	NA	TRBD1
CASSLGQGRGETQYF	TGTGCCAGCAGCTTGGGACAGGGGAGGGGGGAGACCCAGTACTTC	TRBV7-9	TRBJ2-5	NA	TRBD1
CASSSDPPSGLSYNEQFF	TGTGCCAGCAGCTCGGACCCCCCTAGCGGGCTTTCCTACAATGAGCAGTTCTTC	TRBV7-9	TRBJ2-1	NA	TRBD2